This T cell receptor beta chain was found in a study of blood T cell repertoires in COVID-19. The overall study: Spain, Italy and the United States supplied samples that represented acute and convalescent COVID-19. Sources were T cells, B-cell-depleted T cells, or PBMCs; the material itself was cDNA or gDNA.

Clones were sequenced by immunoSEQ multiplex PCR, and TCRdb holds only the in-frame ones, with some missing. The sample has about 47,000 clones; 69% are singletons. J was trimmed by 4 bases and V by 6 bases; bases with no gene match: 4. The germline V gene encodes CDR1 MNHNY and CDR2 SVGAGI (reference sequence). There are 15 residues in the CDR3. V usage is TRBV6-6 and J usage is TRBJ2-3; 13 nucleotides line up with TRBD2. The source material was peripheral blood. This receptor was obtained from an elderly man with acute or convalescent COVID-19. In nucleotides, the CDR3 is TGTGCCAGCAGGACTAGCGGGAGGAGGGCAGATACGCAGTATTTT. As protein: CASRTSGRRADTQYF.